This T cell receptor (beta chain) was documented in a study of T cell repertoires in cytomegalovirus infection. MiXCR was run by TCRdb on the reads, yielding one entry per CDR3 protein. The profile shows approximately 170,000 distinct CDR3 sequences, over 15% of them singletons. Study findings and constraints: Ex vivo, HLA-C-restricted CMV-specific TCR beta clonotypes prevailed over the rest of the response.

A few counts support this clonotype. Its antigen is undetermined. V was cut by 4 bases and J by 11 bases, with 17 bases left in between. This CDR3 region has 13 residues. The TCR originated in a human donor in good health (CMV status not recorded). Some clones in this sample may be carry-over from other donors' samples. The sample was CD8+ T cells from PBMCs. The rearrangement links TRBV12-3 or TRBV12-4 to TRBJ1-2; a weak D match, TRBD1 (6 bases). The CDR3 spells CASSSSSRGAYTF. CDR3 DNA sequence: TGTGCCAGCAGTTCCTCCTCCCGGGGGGCTTACACCTTC.